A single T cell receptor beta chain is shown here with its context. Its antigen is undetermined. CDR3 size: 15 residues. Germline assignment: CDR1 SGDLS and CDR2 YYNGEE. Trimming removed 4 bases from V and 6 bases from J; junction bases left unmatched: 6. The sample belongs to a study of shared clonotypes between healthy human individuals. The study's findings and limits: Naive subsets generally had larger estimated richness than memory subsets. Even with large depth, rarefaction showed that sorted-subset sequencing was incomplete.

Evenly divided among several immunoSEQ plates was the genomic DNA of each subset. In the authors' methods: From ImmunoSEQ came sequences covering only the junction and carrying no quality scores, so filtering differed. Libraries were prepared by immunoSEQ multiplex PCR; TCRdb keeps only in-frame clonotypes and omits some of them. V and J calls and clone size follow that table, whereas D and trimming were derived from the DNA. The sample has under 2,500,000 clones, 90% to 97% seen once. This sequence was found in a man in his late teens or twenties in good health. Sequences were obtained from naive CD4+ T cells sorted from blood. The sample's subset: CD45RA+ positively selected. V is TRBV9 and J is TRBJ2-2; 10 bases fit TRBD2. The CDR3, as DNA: TGTGCCAGCAGCTCAGCGGGGGGGCGACCCGGGGAGCTGTTTTTT. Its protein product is CASSSAGGRPGELFF.